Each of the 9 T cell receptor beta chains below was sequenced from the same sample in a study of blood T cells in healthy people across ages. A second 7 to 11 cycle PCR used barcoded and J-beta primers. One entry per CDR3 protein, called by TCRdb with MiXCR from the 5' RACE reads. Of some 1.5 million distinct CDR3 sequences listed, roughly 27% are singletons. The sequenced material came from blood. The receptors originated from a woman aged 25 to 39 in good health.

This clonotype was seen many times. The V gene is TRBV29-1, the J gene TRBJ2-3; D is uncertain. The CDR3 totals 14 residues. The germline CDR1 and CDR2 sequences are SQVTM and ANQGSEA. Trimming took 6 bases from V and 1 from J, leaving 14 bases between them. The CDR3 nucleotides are TGCAGCGTGGAAAAGGGAAGGGGCACAGATACGCAGTATTTT. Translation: CSVEKGRGTDTQYF.

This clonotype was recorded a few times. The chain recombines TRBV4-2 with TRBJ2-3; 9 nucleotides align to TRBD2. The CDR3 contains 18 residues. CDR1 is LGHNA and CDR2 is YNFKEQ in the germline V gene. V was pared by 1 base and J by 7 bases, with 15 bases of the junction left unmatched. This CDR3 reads CASSQGPSAAGGRNTQYF. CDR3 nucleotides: TGTGCCAGCAGCCAAGGTCCCTCCGCGGCGGGAGGGCGGAATACGCAGTATTTT.

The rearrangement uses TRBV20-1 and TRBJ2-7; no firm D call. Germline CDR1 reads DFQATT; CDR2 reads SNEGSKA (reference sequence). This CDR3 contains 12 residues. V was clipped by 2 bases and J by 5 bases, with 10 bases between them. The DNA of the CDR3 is TGCAGTGCTAGACAGGAGACTCACGAGCAGTACTTC. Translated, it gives CSARQETHEQYF.

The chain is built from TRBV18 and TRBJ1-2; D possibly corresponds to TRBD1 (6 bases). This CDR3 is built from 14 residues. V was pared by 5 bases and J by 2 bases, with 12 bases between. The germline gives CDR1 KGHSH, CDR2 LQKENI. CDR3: CASSAGVANYGYTF. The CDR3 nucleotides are TGTGCCAGCTCAGCAGGGGTGGCCAACTATGGCTACACCTTC.

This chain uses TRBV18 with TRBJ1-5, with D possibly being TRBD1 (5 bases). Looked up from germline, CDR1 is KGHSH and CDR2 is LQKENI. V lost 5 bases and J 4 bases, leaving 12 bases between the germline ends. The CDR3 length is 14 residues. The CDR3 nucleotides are TGTGCCAGCTCAAATGCAGGGAGAAATCAGCCCCAGCATTTT. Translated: CASSNAGRNQPQHF.

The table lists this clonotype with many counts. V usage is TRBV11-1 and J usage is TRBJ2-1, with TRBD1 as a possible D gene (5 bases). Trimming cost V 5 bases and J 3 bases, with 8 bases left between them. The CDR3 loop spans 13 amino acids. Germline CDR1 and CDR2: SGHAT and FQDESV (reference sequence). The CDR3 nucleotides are TGTGCCAGCAGCACAGGATACTACAATGAGCAGTTCTTC. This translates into CASSTGYYNEQFF.

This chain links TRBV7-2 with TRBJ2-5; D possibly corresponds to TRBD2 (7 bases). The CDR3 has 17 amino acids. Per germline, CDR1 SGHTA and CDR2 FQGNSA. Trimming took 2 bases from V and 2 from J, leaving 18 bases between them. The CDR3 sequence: CASSLYVWRGHQETQYF. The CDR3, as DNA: TGTGCCAGCAGCTTATATGTTTGGCGGGGGCATCAAGAGACCCAGTACTTC.

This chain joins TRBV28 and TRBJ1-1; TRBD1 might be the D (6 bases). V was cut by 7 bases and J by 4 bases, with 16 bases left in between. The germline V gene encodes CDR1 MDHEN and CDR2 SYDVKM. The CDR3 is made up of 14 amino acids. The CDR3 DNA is TGTGCCAGCATGTCAACAGGGCGCAGCACTGAAGCTTTCTTT. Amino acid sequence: CASMSTGRSTEAFF. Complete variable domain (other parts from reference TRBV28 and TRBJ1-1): DVKVTQSSRYLVKRTGEKVFLECVQDMDHENMFWYRQDPGLGLRLIYFSYDVKMKEKGDIPEGYSVSREKKERFSLILESASTNQTSMYLCASMSTGRSTEAFFGQGTRLTVV.

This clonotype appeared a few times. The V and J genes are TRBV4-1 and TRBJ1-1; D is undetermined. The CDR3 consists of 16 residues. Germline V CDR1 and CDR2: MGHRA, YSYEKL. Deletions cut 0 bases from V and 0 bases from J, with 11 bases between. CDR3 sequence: CASSQDNWLMNTEAFF. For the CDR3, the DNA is TGCGCCAGCAGCCAAGATAACTGGCTCATGAACACTGAAGCTTTCTTT.